The 27 T cell receptor beta chains reported below all come from one sample, sequenced in a study of T cell changes during pregnancy in multiple sclerosis (dated by TCRdb to between 2018 and 2020). The library was prepared using the immunoSEQ multiplex PCR assay. TCRdb's version of the immuneACCESS table is confined to in-frame rearrangements and falls short of the full clone set. An unresolved V gene accounts for under half of the shortfall where checked; the remainder is of unknown origin. Counted in this sample were 100,000 or so clones; about 94% of them appeared once. Of the sample, about 1.6% falls within the top ten clones. The sequencing here drew on peripheral blood, taken after pregnancy. The source is a female donor in good health, enrolled as a control in a pregnancy study.

V is TRBV7-9 and J is TRBJ2-7, with D perhaps TRBD2 (5 bases). Germline V gives CDR1 SEHNR, CDR2 FQNEAQ (reference sequence). Between the trimmed V and J ends, which lost 2 bases and 0 bases, there was a span of 11 bases. The CDR3 has 15 amino acids. CDR3 in DNA: TGTGCCAGCAGCTTACGCGGACTCCTCTCCTACGAGCAGTACTTC. Protein product: CASSLRGLLSYEQYF.

This chain connects TRBV19 to TRBJ2-3; D possibly corresponds to TRBD2 (5 bases). The CDR3 sequence is 15 residues long. The V gene's germline CDR1 is LNHDA and CDR2 SQIVND (reference sequence). The V gene lost 2 bases and the J gene lost 1 base, with 10 bases spanning the gap. CDR3 sequence (DNA): TGTGCCAGTAGTATAATAACTAGGGGCACAGATACGCAGTATTTT. Translation gives CASSIITRGTDTQYF.

V gene TRBV27 combines with J gene TRBJ2-1; D is perhaps TRBD2 (6 bases). This CDR3 is built from 15 residues. V was pared by 7 bases and J by 6 bases, with 19 bases between. Germline assignment: CDR1 MNHEY and CDR2 SMNVEV (reference sequence). CDR3 sequence reads: CASTKNGGTVNEQFF. The CDR3 coding sequence is TGTGCCAGCACCAAGAACGGGGGTACCGTCAATGAGCAGTTCTTC.

The gene calls are TRBV7-9 and TRBJ1-4, with a possible D match to TRBD1 (6 bases). The germline V gene has CDR1 SEHNR and CDR2 FQNEAQ (reference sequence). V lost 1 base and J 7 bases, leaving 10 bases between the germline ends. This CDR3 has 14 amino acids. CDR3 sequence reads: CASSLGRGSEKLFF. The CDR3 bases are TGTGCCAGCAGCTTAGGCAGGGGTAGTGAAAAACTGTTTTTT.

V is TRBV7-2 and J is TRBJ1-1, with D uncertain. Germline CDR1 is SGHTA and CDR2 is FQGNSA. The CDR3 extends over 15 amino acids. V was pared by 7 bases and J by 3 bases, with 18 bases between. Here the CDR3 DNA reads TGTGCCAGCACCCTAAATGGAGGGATCGACACTGAAGCTTTCTTT. This gives the protein CASTLNGGIDTEAFF.

V gene TRBV2 combines with J gene TRBJ2-7, with a tentative D call TRBD1 (7 bases). The CDR3 extends over 12 amino acids. Germline CDR1 and CDR2: SNHLY and FYNNEI. The V and J ends lost 11 bases and 5 bases respectively, with 16 bases between them. CDR3 amino acids: CAFLRGVHEQYF. As DNA, the CDR3 is TGTGCCTTCCTCAGGGGGGTCCACGAGCAGTACTTC.

The chain has TRBV5-6 and TRBJ2-3, with D unclear. CDR1 SGHDT and CDR2 YYEEEE come from the germline V gene. The CDR3 sequence is 16 residues long. Between the trimmed V and J ends, which lost 2 bases and 2 bases, there was a span of 15 bases. CDR3 residues: CASSFSPETYTDTQYF. The CDR3 nucleotides are TGTGCCAGCAGCTTTAGTCCCGAAACCTACACAGATACGCAGTATTTT.

The chain has TRBV6-5 and TRBJ1-2; the match to TRBD1 covers 9 bases. CDR1 MNHEY and CDR2 SVGAGI come from the germline V gene. There are 12 residues in the CDR3. J was trimmed by 6 bases and V by 7 bases; bases with no gene match: 3. DNA of the CDR3: TGTGCCAGCACCGACAGGGGGAATGGCTACACCTTC. Amino acids: CASTDRGNGYTF.

The V gene is TRBV28, the J gene TRBJ2-1; 9 bases fit TRBD2. The germline V gene has CDR1 MDHEN and CDR2 SYDVKM. The CDR3 sequence is 14 residues long. V lost 5 bases, J lost 9 bases, and 8 bases stayed unmatched. The CDR3 sequence: CASSPGTSFTEQFF. The CDR3 DNA reads TGTGCCAGCAGTCCCGGGACTAGCTTCACTGAGCAGTTCTTC. Full variable domain (remainder filled in from reference TRBV28 and TRBJ2-1): DVKVTQSSRYLVKRTGEKVFLECVQDMDHENMFWYRQDPGLGLRLIYFSYDVKMKEKGDIPEGYSVSREKKERFSLILESASTNQTSMYLCASSPGTSFTEQFFGPGTRLTVL.

This chain joins TRBV15 and TRBJ1-2, with D possibly being TRBD1 (5 bases). Trimming took off 6 bases at V and 8 bases at J, with 16 bases between the two ends. The CDR3 totals 13 residues. Germline CDR1 and CDR2: LNHNV and YYDKDF (reference sequence). As DNA, the CDR3 is TGTGCCACCAGTGTTTCCCCGGGGGGGGGCTACACCTTC. Amino acid sequence: CATSVSPGGGYTF.

This chain uses TRBV18 with TRBJ1-5, with D tentatively TRBD1 (6 bases). The CDR3 extends over 14 amino acids. Per germline, CDR1 KGHSH and CDR2 LQKENI. Between the trimmed V and J ends, which lost 2 bases and 3 bases, there was a span of 8 bases. Here the CDR3 reads CASSPYRDNQPQHF. The CDR3 nucleotides read TGTGCCAGCTCACCATACAGGGACAATCAGCCCCAGCATTTT.

The chain combines TRBV18 with TRBJ1-5; D is uncertain. With 3 bases removed from V and 6 bases from J, the gap between germline ends came to 15 bases. This CDR3 has 15 amino acids. Germline CDR1 and CDR2: KGHSH and LQKENI. Written as DNA, the CDR3 is TGTGCCAGCTCACCGGACGGACTCGCGGGTCAGCCCCAGCATTTT. Its translation: CASSPDGLAGQPQHF.

The chain links TRBV2 to TRBJ1-1, with unresolved D. V was shortened by 6 bases and J by 5 bases, with 7 bases between the two germline ends. The CDR3 loop spans 11 amino acids. Germline values: CDR1 SNHLY, CDR2 FYNNEI. The CDR3 bases are TGTGCCAGCAGCAGACAAACTGAAGCTTTCTTT. It translates to CASSRQTEAFF. The variable domain in full, with the rest retrieved from reference TRBV2 and TRBJ1-1, is EPEVTQTPSHQVTQMGQEVILRCVPISNHLYFYWYRQILGQKVEFLVSFYNNEISEKSEIFDDQFSVERPDGSNFTLKIRSTKLEDSAMYFCASSRQTEAFFGQGTRLTVV.

The gene calls are TRBV18 and TRBJ1-4, with TRBD1 matching over 8 bases. Germline CDR1 reads KGHSH; CDR2 reads LQKENI. V trimming: 2 bases; J trimming: 15 bases; junction bases outside the gene matches: 2. This CDR3 contains 11 residues. DNA of the CDR3: TGTGCCAGCTCACCAGACAGGGGCTTGTTTTTT. This gives the protein CASSPDRGLFF.

V usage is TRBV5-1 and J usage is TRBJ2-3; D uncertain. The CDR3 has 17 residues. The germline V gene has CDR1 SGHRS and CDR2 YFSETQ. The V end lost 0 bases, the J end lost 0 bases, and 14 bases lay between the germline ends. CDR3 region: CASSLGISRSSTDTQYF. The CDR3 nucleotides are TGCGCCAGCAGCTTGGGCATTAGCCGTTCTAGCACAGATACGCAGTATTTT.

This sequence joins TRBV5-1 and TRBJ1-1; tentative D call: TRBD1 (6 bases). The germline CDR1 and CDR2 sequences are SGHRS and YFSETQ. V was clipped by 0 bases and J by 4 bases, with 16 bases between them. The CDR3 runs 16 residues. The CDR3 here is CASSLGRTASGTEAFF. DNA for the CDR3: TGCGCCAGCAGCTTGGGTCGGACAGCCTCGGGCACTGAAGCTTTCTTT.

This chain joins TRBV15 and TRBJ1-2; 8 bases line up with TRBD1. With 0 bases clipped from V and 0 bases from J, the junction kept 9 bases outside the gene matches. There are 18 residues in the CDR3. CDR1 is LNHNV, CDR2 YYDKDF, per germline (reference sequence). CDR3 loop: CATSREKGQAEANYGYTF. CDR3 in DNA: TGTGCCACCAGCAGAGAAAAGGGACAGGCCGAGGCTAACTATGGCTACACCTTC.

This chain joins TRBV4-2 and TRBJ2-1; TRBD2 aligns across 7 bases. J lost 8 bases, V lost 6 bases, and 16 bases had no gene match. Germline CDR1 and CDR2: LGHNA and YNFKEQ. The CDR3 loop spans 16 amino acids. The CDR3 sequence is CASSLASGTTSYEQFF. CDR3 nucleotides: TGTGCCAGCAGTCTGGCCTCCGGGACTACTAGCTATGAGCAGTTCTTC.

The gene calls are TRBV14 and TRBJ2-7, with 9 bases fitting TRBD1. V lost 4 bases, J lost 4 bases, and 5 bases stayed unmatched. Germline CDR1 reads SGHDN; CDR2 reads FVKESK. The CDR3 contains 14 residues. The CDR3 protein is CASSRPGQGYEQYF. The CDR3 nucleotides read TGTGCCAGCAGCCGGCCGGGACAGGGTTACGAGCAGTACTTC.

This clone appeared a single time. This chain connects TRBV6-4 to TRBJ2-2; the match to TRBD2 covers 7 bases. The V segment lost 4 bases and the J segment 5 bases; nucleotides outside the gene matches: 1. From germline, CDR1 is MRHNA and CDR2 SNTAGT. CDR3 length: 13 residues. Here the CDR3 reads CASSAGGTGELFF. CDR3 DNA: TGTGCCAGCAGTGCGGGGGGAACCGGGGAGCTGTTTTTT.

V and J are TRBV6-6 and TRBJ1-4; 7 bases align to TRBD1. The V gene end was trimmed by 2 bases and the J gene end by 5 bases; junction bases not matched to a gene: 2. This CDR3 has 14 amino acids. Looked up from germline, CDR1 is MNHNY and CDR2 is SVGAGI (reference sequence). The DNA of the CDR3 is TGTGCCAGCAGTTACAGGACAGGCAATGAAAAACTGTTTTTT. Amino acid sequence: CASSYRTGNEKLFF.

The V call is TRBV9, the J call TRBJ2-2; weak D call: TRBD1 (5 bases). The CDR3 runs 14 residues. V was shortened by 0 bases and J by 7 bases, with 10 bases between the two germline ends. Germline V gives CDR1 SGDLS, CDR2 YYNGEE. The CDR3 sequence: CASSVESGHGELFF. The CDR3 DNA is TGTGCCAGCAGCGTAGAATCAGGGCACGGGGAGCTGTTTTTT. Filled out from reference TRBV9 and TRBJ2-2, the complete variable domain reads DSGVTQTPKHLITATGQRVTLRCSPRSGDLSVYWYQQSLDQGLQFLIQYYNGEERAKGNILERFSAQQFPDLHSELNLSSLELGDSALYFCASSVESGHGELFFGEGSRLTVL.

The rearrangement joins TRBV18 to TRBJ2-1; D call uncertain. The germline V gene has CDR1 KGHSH and CDR2 LQKENI. Trimming pared 6 bases from V and 8 bases from J, leaving 11 bases between. The CDR3 is made up of 12 amino acids. CDR3 sequence reads: CASSPGFDEQFF. The CDR3 nucleotides are TGTGCCAGCTCCCCTGGCTTCGATGAGCAGTTCTTC.

This rearrangement joins TRBV13 to TRBJ2-1; D may be TRBD2 (5 bases). CDR1 PRHDT and CDR2 FYEKMQ come from the germline V gene (reference sequence). V was clipped by 3 bases and J by 5 bases, with 14 bases between them. This CDR3 has 15 residues. The CDR3 loop is CASSLFLGRDNEQFF. CDR3 sequence (DNA): TGTGCCAGCAGCTTGTTTTTAGGGCGGGACAATGAGCAGTTCTTC.

The CDR3 coding sequence is TGTGCCAGCAGCTTCGGACACCTCTACGAGCAGTACTTC. It yields the protein CASSFGHLYEQYF. V is TRBV11-3 and J is TRBJ2-7, with D perhaps matching TRBD1 (5 bases). The V end was cut by 3 bases, the J end by 3 bases, with 9 bases between. There are 13 residues in the CDR3. Germline CDR1 and CDR2: SGHNT and YENEEA.

The chain carries TRBV12-5 and TRBJ2-3, with TRBD2 matching 8 bases. There are 17 residues in the CDR3. Germline values: CDR1 LGHNT, CDR2 FRNRAP. After removal of 0 bases from V and 3 bases from J, the junction contained 8 bases not matched to a gene. The CDR3 DNA sequence: TGTGCTAGTGGTTTGGTACTTAGCGGGGAATCAACAGATACGCAGTATTTT. This encodes CASGLVLSGESTDTQYF.

The V gene is TRBV19, the J gene TRBJ2-1, with D perhaps matching TRBD2 (6 bases). This CDR3 comprises 15 residues. V was pared by 1 base and J by 7 bases, with 14 bases between. From germline, CDR1 is LNHDA and CDR2 SQIVND (reference sequence). In nucleotides, the CDR3 is TGTGCCAGTAGTATAGTCCCGGGAGAGGCAAATGAGCAGTTCTTC. Residues: CASSIVPGEANEQFF.